These T cell receptor beta chains were read from a single sample in a study of molecular identifiers for immune sequencing clone quantification. TCRdb re-called the PCR reads through MiXCR, storing one row per CDR3 protein. The data show approximately 54,000 distinct CDR3 sequences, around 27% seen once. What was sequenced was naive CD8+ T cells from blood, with Jurkat cell RNA spiked in. The receptors here all came from a human donor in good health. Some libraries in this study had Jurkat cell RNA spiked in. Both conserved end residues are part of each CDR3. A D gene is named only where the DNA matches it firmly. Clone sizes are given selectively: once, few, many, or a class where the clone is expanded.

many | TRBD1 | TRBJ1-5 | TRBV7-9 | TGTGCCAGCAGTGACGTGGGACAGGTTGGTCAGCCCCAGCATTTT | CASSDVGQVGQPQHF
. | TRBD1 | TRBJ2-4 | TRBV20-1 | TGCAGTGCTAGACTCCTGACGGGACAGGGAGTCTTAGCCAAAAACATTCAGTACTTC | CSARLLTGQGVLAKNIQYF
many | . | TRBJ2-1 | TRBV10-3 | TGTGCCATCAGTGACTCGGGAAATGAGCAGTTCTTC | CAISDSGNEQFF
many | . | TRBJ2-3 | TRBV5-1 | TGCGCCAGCAGCACGGAAGACGGCCCCACAGATACGCAGTATTTT | CASSTEDGPTDTQYF
. | . | TRBJ1-1 | TRBV7-6 | TGTGCCAGCCCCCACCGGCGGGGGCCGCGCACTGAAGCTTTCTTT | CASPHRRGPRTEAFF
many | . | TRBJ2-7 | TRBV2 | TGTGCCAGCAGTGAGTGGCCAAGCCCCGGGCTCGAGCAGTACTTC | CASSEWPSPGLEQYF
many | TRBD2 | TRBJ2-3 | TRBV10-3 | TGTGCCATCTCCGGGACTAGCGGGAGTGTCACGCAGTATTTT | CAISGTSGSVTQYF
. | . | TRBJ2-5 | TRBV27 | TGTGCCAGCAGTTTCGGAGAGCCCCAGTACTTC | CASSFGEPQYF
many | . | TRBJ2-7 | TRBV12-3/TRBV12-4 | TGTGCCAGCAGTCCCGGTCCCTCGCCCTACGAGCAGTACTTC | CASSPGPSPYEQYF
many | . | TRBJ1-1 | TRBV6-6 | TGTGCCACCCTCGGGACTTTGTTGGGGACTGAAGCTTTCTTT | CATLGTLLGTEAFF
. | TRBD1 | TRBJ2-1 | TRBV9 | TGTGCCAGCAGCGTAGCTGGGACAGGGAACAATGAGCAGTTCTTC | CASSVAGTGNNEQFF
many | . | TRBJ2-7 | TRBV6-5 | TGTGCCAGCAGTTACCAGGCGGGACCGATCTACGAGCAGTACTTC | CASSYQAGPIYEQYF
. | . | TRBJ2-3 | TRBV29-1 | TGCAGCGCCAACCTCAGGGGGGCTGGAACAGATACGCAGTATTTT | CSANLRGAGTDTQYF
many | . | TRBJ1-1 | TRBV19 | TGTGCCAGTAGAACAGGGCCGAACACTGAAGCTTTCTTT | CASRTGPNTEAFF
many | TRBD1 | TRBJ1-2 | TRBV5-4 | TGTGCCAGCAGCTGGCCGGGACAGCCTAACTATGGCTACACCTTC | CASSWPGQPNYGYTF
many | TRBD1 | TRBJ2-5 | TRBV5-4 | TGTGCCAGCAGCATACTCACAGGGGGCGAGGGTGAGACCCAGTACTTC | CASSILTGGEGETQYF
many | . | TRBJ1-1 | TRBV14 | TGTGCCAGCAGCCAATGGGGGGTACAGAACACTGAAGCTTTCTTT | CASSQWGVQNTEAFF
many | . | TRBJ1-2 | TRBV29-1 | TGCAGCGTTGTGGCGGAAGGCTACACCTTC | CSVVAEGYTF
many | . | TRBJ2-7 | TRBV29-1 | TGCAGCGCGCAGGGATACGAGCAGTACTTC | CSAQGYEQYF